The 17 T cell receptor beta chains in this list originate from one sample, sequenced in a study of shared clonotypes between healthy human individuals. Sequenced by immunoSEQ multiplex PCR; TCRdb stores in-frame clones only, minus some. In the table there are about 1 million clones, about 70% of which are singletons. Material: memory CD4+ T cells sorted from blood. Subset indicated: CD45RA-negative fraction. The receptors originated from a young man in good health.

Only a few counts were recorded for this clone. Other DNA sequences in the sample encode the same CDR3. This chain links TRBV6-5 with TRBJ2-5; D gene unclear. This CDR3 has 11 residues. Germline V lookup: CDR1 MNHEY, CDR2 SVGAGI. V lost 6 bases, J lost 5 bases, and 7 bases lay in between. In DNA, the CDR3 is TGTGCCAGCAGCAGCTCTGAGACCCAGTACTTC. This gives the protein CASSSSETQYF.

The V gene is TRBV10-3, the J gene TRBJ1-2, with TRBD1 matching over 9 bases. V dropped 4 bases and J dropped 6; count of bases not matched to a gene: 0. This CDR3 region has 12 residues. From germline, CDR1 is ENHRY and CDR2 SYGVKD. The CDR3 protein is CAISGDRDGYTF. The CDR3 DNA sequence: TGTGCCATCAGTGGGGACAGGGATGGCTACACCTTC.

The chain is built from TRBV5-4 and TRBJ1-4, with TRBD1 matching over 7 bases. The CDR3 extends over 15 amino acids. The germline V gene has CDR1 SGHNT and CDR2 YYREEE (reference sequence). V lost 3 bases to trimming and J lost 7 bases; unmatched junction nucleotides: 9. CDR3 sequence reads: CASSSTGVEGEKLFF. The CDR3 DNA is TGTGCCAGCAGCTCCACAGGGGTTGAAGGTGAAAAACTGTTTTTT.

The chain couples TRBV19 to TRBJ2-2; no firm D call. The CDR3 consists of 13 residues. V was pared by 7 bases and J by 3 bases, with 9 bases between. CDR1 is LNHDA, CDR2 SQIVND, per germline (reference sequence). The CDR3 here is CASIEDYTGELFF. The CDR3 bases are TGTGCCAGTATCGAAGATTACACCGGGGAGCTGTTTTTT.

CDR3 DNA sequence: TGTGCCAGCAGCTTGTCTGAATTAGCCAAAAACATTCAGTACTTC. As protein: CASSLSELAKNIQYF. V is TRBV7-2 and J is TRBJ2-4; no clear D. Trimming removed 3 bases at V and 0 bases at J, with 9 bases between. In germline, CDR1 is SGHTA, CDR2 FQGNSA. The CDR3 consists of 15 residues.

V is TRBV20-1 and J is TRBJ1-3; no firm D call. This CDR3 comprises 11 residues. Germline CDR1 DFQATT, CDR2 SNEGSKA (reference sequence). Trimming pared 0 bases from V and 7 bases from J, leaving 4 bases between. CDR3 sequence reads: CSARDRNTIYF. The CDR3 DNA is TGCAGTGCTAGAGACAGGAACACCATATATTTT.

This clone was seen just once. The chain is built from TRBV11-2 and TRBJ2-1; TRBD2 matches at 7 bases. The CDR3 totals 13 residues. V shed 5 bases and J 12 bases; nucleotides not matched to a gene: 10. Germline values: CDR1 SGHAT, CDR2 FQNNGV. The CDR3 sequence: CASSISGLPTQFF. The CDR3 DNA reads as TGTGCCAGCAGCATATCGGGACTACCGACGCAGTTCTTC.

J is TRBJ1-4 and V is TRBV11-2; 9 bases align to TRBD1. Unmatched junction bases numbered 2, after V lost 4 bases and J lost 8 bases. CDR3 length equals 13 residues. CDR1 and CDR2 (germline): SGHAT, FQNNGV. The CDR3 bases are TGTGCCAGCAGCTGGACAGGGGAAGAAAAACTGTTTTTT. Protein: CASSWTGEEKLFF.

This clone was seen just once. V is TRBV5-1 and J is TRBJ2-1, with 9 bases aligning to TRBD1. CDR3 length: 16 amino acids. The V gene end was trimmed by 0 bases and the J gene end by 3 bases; junction bases not matched to a gene: 4. CDR1 and CDR2 (germline): SGHRS, YFSETQ. CDR3 DNA sequence: TGCGCCAGCAGCTTGGCCGGGACAGGGTTCTACAATGAGCAGTTCTTC. This codes for CASSLAGTGFYNEQFF.

The chain has TRBV7-9 and TRBJ2-5; D is perhaps TRBD1 (6 bases). The germline gives CDR1 SEHNR, CDR2 FQNEAQ (reference sequence). This CDR3 has 15 amino acids. V was trimmed by 3 bases and J by 1 base, leaving 12 bases between them. DNA for the CDR3: TGTGCCAGCAGCTTGGGCCGGACAGCCCAAGAGACCCAGTACTTC. Protein: CASSLGRTAQETQYF. The full variable domain, completed using reference TRBV7-9 and TRBJ2-5, is DTGVSQNPRHKITKRGQNVTFRCDPISEHNRLYWYRQTLGQGPEFLTYFQNEAQLEKSRLLSDRFSAERPKGSFSTLEIQRTEQGDSAMYLCASSLGRTAQETQYFGPGTRLLVL.

This chain links TRBV18 with TRBJ1-4, with 8 bases that match TRBD1. With V trimmed by 4 bases and J by 4 bases, 5 bases remained unmatched. Germline CDR1 reads KGHSH; CDR2 reads LQKENI. The CDR3 loop spans 15 amino acids. The CDR3 sequence: CASSRQQGGNEKLFF. CDR3 coding DNA: TGTGCCAGCTCACGTCAACAGGGGGGTAATGAAAAACTGTTTTTT.

This chain joins TRBV6-1 and TRBJ2-7, with D hard to call. This CDR3 contains 12 residues. The V and J ends lost 0 bases and 7 bases respectively, with 7 bases between them. Germline CDR1 MNHNS, CDR2 SASEGT. The CDR3 DNA is TGTGCCAGCAGTGAAGCCTTTTTAGAGCAGTACTTC. Protein: CASSEAFLEQYF.

This rearrangement joins TRBV5-8 to TRBJ1-5, with D possibly being TRBD1 (6 bases). Looked up from germline, CDR1 is SGHTS and CDR2 is YDEGEE. This CDR3 spans 18 amino acids. V was shortened by 2 bases and J by 5 bases, with 23 bases between the two germline ends. The CDR3 sequence is CASSFFRVHPRGYQPQHF. DNA of the CDR3: TGTGCCAGCAGCTTTTTCAGGGTGCATCCGAGGGGGTATCAGCCCCAGCATTTT.

This rearrangement joins TRBV5-5 to TRBJ1-5; a weak D match, TRBD1 (6 bases). Per the germline V gene, CDR1 is SGHKS and CDR2 is YYEKEE (reference sequence). The CDR3 is made up of 14 amino acids. Trimming pared 7 bases from V and 2 bases from J, leaving 13 bases between. CDR3 amino acids: CASAQTGGNQPQHF. The CDR3, as DNA: TGTGCCAGCGCACAGACAGGTGGCAATCAGCCCCAGCATTTT.

This clone was recorded a few times. The CDR3 coding sequence is TGTGCCAGCTCACCAATGGAGCAGGGACGGAGCACAGATACGCAGTATTTT. Protein product: CASSPMEQGRSTDTQYF. This chain uses TRBV18 with TRBJ2-3, with D perhaps TRBD1 or TRBD2 (5 bases each). Germline lookup yields CDR1 KGHSH and CDR2 LQKENI. Trimming pared 2 bases from V and 0 bases from J, leaving 15 bases between. The CDR3 contains 17 residues.

This clone was detected once. The chain has TRBV18 and TRBJ1-4, with D hard to call. V was trimmed by 3 bases and J by 7 bases, leaving 9 bases between them. CDR1 KGHSH and CDR2 LQKENI come from the germline V gene. The CDR3 spans 13 residues. The CDR3 loop reads CASSPLDSEKLFF. CDR3 nucleotide sequence: TGTGCCAGCTCACCGCTTGATAGTGAAAAACTGTTTTTT.

The genes are TRBV29-1 and TRBJ1-2; perhaps TRBD1 as D (6 bases). CDR1 and CDR2 (germline): SQVTM, ANQGSEA. Trimming left V 1 base short and J 4 bases short, with 13 bases between. CDR3 length: 14 amino acids. The CDR3 nucleotides read TGCAGCGTTGAAGGCCGGGGGCCGAGCTATGGCTACACCTTC. It is translated as CSVEGRGPSYGYTF.